This TCR beta chain was found in a study of blood T cell repertoires in COVID-19. Looking at the study overall: COVID-19 samples collected from the United States, Italy and Spain covered acute and convalescent phases. PBMCs, B-cell-depleted T cells, or T cells were the source of the cDNA or gDNA that made up the material.

How the authors handled the data: For nucleated cells, counts were estimated from reference gene primer amplification. The method was immunoSEQ multiplex PCR; TCRdb's version includes in-frame clones alone and lacks a portion of them. Clonal size and the V and J genes are those of that table, whereas D and trimming came from the DNA. The repertoire has 84,000 or so clones, about four fifths of them found once; the top ten carry about 11%. The receptor comes from a middle-aged woman with active or convalescent COVID-19. Sequencing was carried out using peripheral blood.

CDR3 sequence: CASSLAGASGGAYNEQFF. The DNA of the CDR3 is TGTGCCAGCAGCTTAGCAGGTGCTAGCGGGGGGGCCTACAATGAGCAGTTCTTC. The chain carries TRBV11-1 and TRBJ2-1; 12 bases fit TRBD2. Losses at the gene ends were 0 bases for V and 2 bases for J; bases not matched to a gene: 5. Germline V CDR1 and CDR2: SGHAT, FQDESV (reference sequence). The CDR3 consists of 18 residues. The full variable domain, with the rest looked up from reference TRBV11-1 and TRBJ2-1, is EAEVAQSPRYKITEKSQAVAFWCDPISGHATLYWYRQILGQGPELLVQFQDESVVDDSQLPKDRFSAERLKGVDSTLKIQPAELGDSAMYLCASSLAGASGGAYNEQFFGPGTRLTVL.